This T cell receptor beta chain was profiled in a study of T cells in Graves' hyperthyroidism and ophthalmopathy. This clonotype has only a few counts. Germline CDR1 reads DFQATT; CDR2 reads SNEGSKA (reference sequence). The CDR3 contains 13 residues. The V end lost 3 bases, the J end lost 2 bases, and 11 bases lay between the germline ends. RNA transcripts gave rise to amplified TCR beta CDR3 regions. The HTBI primer set served for first-round RT-PCR of the TCR CDR3. TCRdb re-called the multiplex PCR reads with MiXCR, one entry per CDR3 protein. The sample lists around 490,000 distinct CDR3 sequences, 15% to 20% occurring once.

The chain recombines TRBV20-1 with TRBJ2-7; unclear D gene. The sequenced sample consisted of blood. The receptor was isolated from a man aged 40-55 years with Graves' ophthalmopathy. CDR3 DNA: TGCAGTGCTAGTATCACATCTACCTACGAGCAGTACTTC. Its translation is CSASITSTYEQYF.